This is a list of T cell receptor beta chains from one sample in a study of shared clonotypes between healthy human individuals. TCRdb keeps only in-frame clones here, not all; method: immunoSEQ multiplex PCR. This table has approximately 2.5 million clones, about 92% appearing once. Material: naive CD4+ T cells sorted from blood. The receptor source for this set is a man younger than 30 in good health. Both conserved end residues are part of each CDR3. The order of the fields is CDR3 protein, CDR3 DNA, J gene, clone size, V gene, D gene, CDR3 length. The D gene is left open where the match is weak. Clone size is given for some rows only: seen once, a few or many times, or a class if the clone is expanded.

CDR3aa: CASSLGGGPGYTF; CDR3nt: TGTGCCAGCAGTCTGGGGGGCGGTCCTGGCTACACCTTC; j_gene: TRBJ1-2; abundance: .; v_gene: TRBV25-1; d_gene: .; len: 13
CDR3aa: CASNNRMNTGELFF; CDR3nt: TGTGCCAGCAACAACAGGATGAACACCGGGGAGCTGTTTTTT; j_gene: TRBJ2-2; abundance: .; v_gene: TRBV6-1; d_gene: .; len: 14
CDR3aa: CASSQVTSGGSLAKNIQYF; CDR3nt: TGTGCCAGCAGCCAAGTAACTAGCGGGGGTTCTCTAGCCAAAAACATTCAGTACTTC; j_gene: TRBJ2-4; abundance: .; v_gene: TRBV4-2; d_gene: TRBD2; len: 19
CDR3aa: CASSSTGISAEAFF; CDR3nt: TGTGCCAGCAGCTCGACAGGGATTAGCGCTGAAGCTTTCTTT; j_gene: TRBJ1-1; abundance: .; v_gene: TRBV7-8; d_gene: TRBD1; len: 14
CDR3aa: CASSLIGVSSYERYF; CDR3nt: TGTGCCAGCAGCTTAATCGGGGTTAGCTCCTACGAGCGGTACTTC; j_gene: TRBJ2-7; abundance: .; v_gene: TRBV21-1; d_gene: .; len: 15
CDR3aa: CASSLGSSGSTDTQYF; CDR3nt: TGTGCCAGCAGCTTAGGCTCTAGCGGGAGTACAGATACGCAGTATTTT; j_gene: TRBJ2-3; abundance: .; v_gene: TRBV7-2; d_gene: TRBD2; len: 16
CDR3aa: CASNLPGQDNSPLHF; CDR3nt: TGTGCCAGCAACTTACCGGGACAGGATAATTCACCCCTCCACTTT; j_gene: TRBJ1-6; abundance: .; v_gene: TRBV6-1; d_gene: TRBD1; len: 15
CDR3aa: CATYLNTVNYGYTF; CDR3nt: TGTGCCACCTACCTCAATACAGTTAACTATGGCTACACCTTC; j_gene: TRBJ1-2; abundance: .; v_gene: TRBV6-1; d_gene: .; len: 14
CDR3aa: CASSGGGMSYGYTF; CDR3nt: TGCGCCAGCAGCGGCGGAGGTATGTCTTATGGCTACACCTTC; j_gene: TRBJ1-2; abundance: once; v_gene: TRBV5-1; d_gene: .; len: 14
CDR3aa: CASSSRTGGGETQYF; CDR3nt: TGTGCCAGCAGTTCCCGGACGGGCGGCGGGGAGACCCAGTACTTC; j_gene: TRBJ2-5; abundance: .; v_gene: TRBV28; d_gene: .; len: 15
CDR3aa: CASSLGGQGSPLHF; CDR3nt: TGTGCCAGCAGCTTAGGGGGCCAAGGGTCACCCCTCCACTTT; j_gene: TRBJ1-6; abundance: once; v_gene: TRBV7-9; d_gene: .; len: 14
CDR3aa: CASSVEGIGEQFF; CDR3nt: TGTGCCAGCAGCGTAGAGGGGATCGGTGAGCAGTTCTTC; j_gene: TRBJ2-1; abundance: .; v_gene: TRBV9; d_gene: .; len: 13
CDR3aa: CASSLRGNTEAFF; CDR3nt: TGTGCCAGCAGCCTCAGGGGTAACACTGAAGCTTTCTTT; j_gene: TRBJ1-1; abundance: .; v_gene: TRBV11-2; d_gene: .; len: 13
CDR3aa: CASSLSGGTYNEQFF; CDR3nt: TGTGCCAGCAGCTTAAGCGGGGGAACCTACAATGAGCAGTTCTTC; j_gene: TRBJ2-1; abundance: .; v_gene: TRBV7-3; d_gene: TRBD2; len: 15
CDR3aa: CASSPGPPDYGYTF; CDR3nt: TGTGCCAGCAGCCCCGGACCGCCTGACTATGGCTACACCTTC; j_gene: TRBJ1-2; abundance: .; v_gene: TRBV7-3; d_gene: .; len: 14
CDR3aa: CAWSEKTGTSGGLAKNIQYF; CDR3nt: TGTGCCTGGAGTGAAAAGACCGGGACTAGCGGGGGGCTAGCCAAAAACATTCAGTACTTC; j_gene: TRBJ2-4; abundance: .; v_gene: TRBV30; d_gene: TRBD2; len: 20
CDR3aa: CASSLATGEEQYF; CDR3nt: TGTGCTAGCAGCTTAGCGACAGGGGAAGAGCAGTACTTC; j_gene: TRBJ2-7; abundance: .; v_gene: TRBV7-7; d_gene: TRBD1; len: 13
CDR3aa: CAISDLRGKWEKLFF; CDR3nt: TGTGCCATCAGTGACTTGCGGGGAAAGTGGGAAAAACTGTTTTTT; j_gene: TRBJ1-4; abundance: .; v_gene: TRBV10-3; d_gene: .; len: 15
CDR3aa: CASSSGTVNTGELFF; CDR3nt: TGCGCCAGCAGTTCCGGGACGGTGAACACCGGGGAGCTGTTTTTT; j_gene: TRBJ2-2; abundance: .; v_gene: TRBV5-1; d_gene: .; len: 15
CDR3aa: CASSLAGGPYNEQFF; CDR3nt: TGTGCCAGCAGCTTAGCGGGGGGGCCGTACAATGAGCAGTTCTTC; j_gene: TRBJ2-1; abundance: .; v_gene: TRBV7-2; d_gene: .; len: 15
CDR3aa: CASTRGRGQGTEAFF; CDR3nt: TGTGCCAGCACCCGGGGGAGGGGGCAGGGAACTGAAGCTTTCTTT; j_gene: TRBJ1-1; abundance: .; v_gene: TRBV5-6; d_gene: TRBD1; len: 15
CDR3aa: CASSGETPGGGYEQYF; CDR3nt: TGTGCCAGCAGCGGCGAAACACCGGGGGGCGGCTACGAGCAGTACTTC; j_gene: TRBJ2-7; abundance: .; v_gene: TRBV7-9; d_gene: .; len: 16
CDR3aa: CASSRQNTGELFF; CDR3nt: TGTGCCAGCAGCAGACAGAACACCGGGGAGCTGTTTTTT; j_gene: TRBJ2-2; abundance: .; v_gene: TRBV7-2; d_gene: .; len: 13
CDR3aa: CASSFPPDGYTF; CDR3nt: TGCGCCAGCAGCTTTCCCCCGGATGGCTACACCTTC; j_gene: TRBJ1-2; abundance: .; v_gene: TRBV5-1; d_gene: .; len: 12
CDR3aa: CASSLSAGTGANVLTF; CDR3nt: TGCGCCAGCAGCTTGTCCGCAGGAACTGGGGCCAACGTCCTGACTTTC; j_gene: TRBJ2-6; abundance: .; v_gene: TRBV5-1; d_gene: .; len: 16
CDR3aa: CASSFSGVRTYEQYF; CDR3nt: TGTGCCAGCAGTTTTTCAGGGGTAAGGACCTACGAGCAGTACTTC; j_gene: TRBJ2-7; abundance: .; v_gene: TRBV28; d_gene: .; len: 15
CDR3aa: CASSVWTGISYEQYF; CDR3nt: TGCGCCAGCAGCGTGTGGACAGGTATTTCCTACGAGCAGTACTTC; j_gene: TRBJ2-7; abundance: .; v_gene: TRBV5-1; d_gene: TRBD1; len: 15
CDR3aa: CAISARGVANTGELFF; CDR3nt: TGTGCCATCAGTGCTAGGGGAGTCGCGAACACCGGGGAGCTGTTTTTT; j_gene: TRBJ2-2; abundance: .; v_gene: TRBV10-3; d_gene: .; len: 16
CDR3aa: CSVARPMNTEAFF; CDR3nt: TGCAGCGTTGCACGACCGATGAACACTGAAGCTTTCTTT; j_gene: TRBJ1-1; abundance: .; v_gene: TRBV29-1; d_gene: .; len: 13
CDR3aa: CASSVVSQNTEAFF; CDR3nt: TGTGCCAGCAGCGTAGTTTCCCAGAACACTGAAGCTTTCTTT; j_gene: TRBJ1-1; abundance: .; v_gene: TRBV9; d_gene: .; len: 14
CDR3aa: CASSRTDRGPYEQYF; CDR3nt: TGTGCCAGCAGCCGTACTGACAGGGGGCCTTACGAGCAGTACTTC; j_gene: TRBJ2-7; abundance: .; v_gene: TRBV14; d_gene: TRBD1; len: 15
CDR3aa: CASSLVSGNTIYF; CDR3nt: TGTGCCAGCAGTTTGGTCTCTGGAAACACCATATATTTT; j_gene: TRBJ1-3; abundance: .; v_gene: TRBV27; d_gene: .; len: 13
CDR3aa: CASSQVAGGYYGYTF; CDR3nt: TGCGCCAGCAGCCAAGTCGCAGGGGGCTACTATGGCTACACCTTC; j_gene: TRBJ1-2; abundance: .; v_gene: TRBV4-3; d_gene: TRBD1; len: 15
CDR3aa: CASTGTSGVRLYF; CDR3nt: TGTGCCAGCACCGGGACTAGCGGGGTACGGCTGTACTTC; j_gene: TRBJ2-5; abundance: .; v_gene: TRBV2; d_gene: TRBD2; len: 13
CDR3aa: CASSLGSLKDTEAFF; CDR3nt: TGTGCCAGCAGTTTAGGGAGCCTCAAGGACACTGAAGCTTTCTTT; j_gene: TRBJ1-1; abundance: few; v_gene: TRBV28; d_gene: .; len: 15
CDR3aa: CASSWTALAGDGASYEQYF; CDR3nt: TGTGCCAGCAGCTGGACGGCGCTAGCGGGAGATGGTGCCTCCTACGAGCAGTACTTC; j_gene: TRBJ2-7; abundance: .; v_gene: TRBV11-2; d_gene: TRBD2; len: 19
CDR3aa: CASSRTSGSGYEQYF; CDR3nt: TGTGCCAGCAGCCGGACTAGCGGGAGCGGCTACGAGCAGTACTTC; j_gene: TRBJ2-7; abundance: .; v_gene: TRBV5-6; d_gene: TRBD2; len: 15
CDR3aa: CASSRLLPYEQYF; CDR3nt: TGTGCCAGCAGCCGGCTTTTGCCCTACGAGCAGTACTTC; j_gene: TRBJ2-7; abundance: .; v_gene: TRBV7-2; d_gene: .; len: 13
CDR3aa: CASSVEGRGWPVFYEQYF; CDR3nt: TGTGCCAGCAGCGTAGAGGGCAGGGGGTGGCCGGTATTCTACGAGCAGTACTTC; j_gene: TRBJ2-7; abundance: .; v_gene: TRBV9; d_gene: TRBD1; len: 18
CDR3aa: CASLRDRANTGELFF; CDR3nt: TGCGCCAGCTTGCGGGACAGAGCGAACACCGGGGAGCTGTTTTTT; j_gene: TRBJ2-2; abundance: .; v_gene: TRBV5-1; d_gene: .; len: 15
CDR3aa: CASSWDPREKLFF; CDR3nt: TGTGCCAGCAGTTGGGACCCCCGTGAAAAACTGTTTTTT; j_gene: TRBJ1-4; abundance: .; v_gene: TRBV28; d_gene: .; len: 13
CDR3aa: CASSGQGGNSPLHF; CDR3nt: TGTGCCAGCAGTGGACAGGGTGGAAATTCACCCCTCCACTTT; j_gene: TRBJ1-6; abundance: few; v_gene: TRBV2; d_gene: TRBD1; len: 14
CDR3aa: CAISARTSGATDTQYF; CDR3nt: TGTGCCATCAGTGCGCGGACTAGCGGGGCCACAGATACGCAGTATTTT; j_gene: TRBJ2-3; abundance: .; v_gene: TRBV10-3; d_gene: TRBD2; len: 16
CDR3aa: CASSFALWSNQPQHF; CDR3nt: TGTGCCAGCAGCTTCGCCCTTTGGAGCAATCAGCCCCAGCATTTT; j_gene: TRBJ1-5; abundance: once; v_gene: TRBV7-8; d_gene: .; len: 15
CDR3aa: CASSMDRDTEAFF; CDR3nt: TGTGCCAGCAGCATGGACAGGGACACTGAAGCTTTCTTT; j_gene: TRBJ1-1; abundance: .; v_gene: TRBV5-4; d_gene: TRBD1; len: 13